The next 30 T cell receptor beta chains were all read from a single sample in a study of blood T cell repertoires in COVID-19. Sequenced by immunoSEQ multiplex PCR; TCRdb stores in-frame clones only, minus some. The repertoire holds some 300,000 clones, with under 90% as singletons. Sequenced material: PBMCs or T cells enriched from blood (not recorded which). The receptor set was obtained from a woman in her fifties or sixties who had been exposed to COVID-19.

This chain uses TRBV28 with TRBJ1-2; D remains unclear. Germline lookup yields CDR1 MDHEN and CDR2 SYDVKM. The CDR3 is made up of 14 amino acids. Between the trimmed V and J ends, which lost 2 bases and 6 bases, there was a span of 13 bases. The CDR3 sequence is CASSLTVRIHGYTF. The CDR3 DNA reads as TGTGCCAGCAGTTTAACGGTGAGGATCCATGGCTACACCTTC.

This chain uses TRBV10-2 with TRBJ2-1, with a tentative D call TRBD1 (5 bases). The CDR3 covers 12 residues. CDR1 and CDR2 (germline): WSHSY, SAAADI. Trimming took off 8 bases at V and 4 bases at J, with 9 bases between the two ends. The CDR3 here is CASGRAYNEQFF. The CDR3 DNA reads as TGCGCCAGCGGCAGGGCTTACAATGAGCAGTTCTTC.

The chain has TRBV29-1 and TRBJ2-1; 12 bases line up with TRBD2. Trimming at V came to 7 bases and at J to 10 bases, leaving 8 bases not matched to a gene. This CDR3 contains 13 residues. Germline CDR1 and CDR2: SQVTM and ANQGSEA. The CDR3 loop reads CSATPTSGGEQFF. CDR3 sequence (DNA): TGCAGCGCCACACCGACTAGCGGGGGCGAGCAGTTCTTC.

The chain recombines TRBV7-8 with TRBJ2-2; TRBD2 aligns across 7 bases. The CDR3 loop spans 17 amino acids. With 5 bases clipped from V and 0 bases from J, the junction kept 9 bases outside the gene matches. Germline V gene sequence: CDR1 SGHVS, CDR2 FQNEAQ. DNA for the CDR3: TGTGCCAGCAGCAGACAGCCGGGACTAACGAACACCGGGGAGCTGTTTTTT. Amino acid sequence: CASSRQPGLTNTGELFF.

Note on this clone: This specimen includes other DNA sequences encoding the same CDR3. The chain joins TRBV6-5 to TRBJ1-6, with 9 bases fitting TRBD1. V gave up 6 bases and J gave up 7 bases; unmatched junction bases: 4. CDR3 length: 14 residues. In germline, CDR1 is MNHEY, CDR2 SVGAGI. Here the CDR3 reads CASSLDRGNSPLHF. The CDR3 region has the DNA TGTGCCAGCAGCCTGGACAGGGGCAATTCACCCCTCCACTTT.

With respect to this clone: One end of the junction does not line up with germline, which may come from a read error. The V gene is TRBV5-1, the J gene TRBJ2-3; 9 nucleotides match TRBD2. The CDR3 length is 14 residues. The germline gives CDR1 SGHRS, CDR2 YFSETQ. The CDR3 protein is CASRAAGGTDTRYF. The CDR3 nucleotides are TGCGCCAGCAGGGCAGCGGGGGGCACAGATACGCGGTATTTT.

The V call is TRBV9, the J call TRBJ1-4, with 7 bases matching TRBD1. The CDR3 covers 13 residues. Germline V CDR1 and CDR2: SGDLS, YYNGEE. Unmatched junction bases numbered 5, after V lost 4 bases and J lost 8 bases. The CDR3 spells CASSSRQGEKLFF. CDR3 nucleotide sequence: TGTGCCAGCAGCTCCAGACAGGGAGAAAAACTGTTTTTT.

V gene TRBV5-5 combines with J gene TRBJ1-2; D remains unclear. The germline gives CDR1 SGHKS, CDR2 YYEKEE (reference sequence). V was clipped by 4 bases and J by 3 bases, with 13 bases between them. The length of the CDR3 is 14 residues. The CDR3 coding sequence is TGTGCCAGCAGCGTAGACATCGCTCACTATGGCTACACCTTC. Encoded protein: CASSVDIAHYGYTF.

The chain carries TRBV2 and TRBJ2-7, with TRBD1 matching over 12 bases. Germline V gene data show CDR1 as SNHLY and CDR2 as FYNNEI. This CDR3 is 15 amino acids long. Unmatched junction bases numbered 8, after V lost 5 bases and J lost 6 bases. The CDR3 bases are TGTGCCAGCAGTCTGGGGGGACAGGGGGCCTCCGAGCAGTACTTC. This gives the protein CASSLGGQGASEQYF.

V usage is TRBV5-1 and J usage is TRBJ2-7; weak D call: TRBD2 (6 bases). Trimming stripped 4 bases from V and 6 bases from J, with 14 bases between. Germline values: CDR1 SGHRS, CDR2 YFSETQ. The CDR3 runs to 13 residues. DNA of the CDR3: TGCGCCAGCAGCCTGGGGCTGCGGGGCGAGCAGTACTTC. This sequence encodes CASSLGLRGEQYF.

The V call is TRBV28, the J call TRBJ2-2; D is perhaps TRBD1 (6 bases). Germline-derived CDR1 and CDR2 are MDHEN and SYDVKM. Deletions cut 3 bases from V and 0 bases from J, with 11 bases between. The CDR3 is 16 residues long. The CDR3 region is CASSFRGTTNTGELFF. The CDR3 nucleotides are TGTGCCAGCAGTTTTAGGGGGACGACGAACACCGGGGAGCTGTTTTTT.

The chain has TRBV12-3 or TRBV12-4 and TRBJ2-1; D is unclear. V was pared by 3 bases and J by 7 bases, with 7 bases between. The CDR3 length is 12 residues. DNA of the CDR3: TGTGCCAGCAGTTTTTCCCTAAATGAGCAGTTCTTC. Translating it yields CASSFSLNEQFF.

The CDR3 DNA is TGTGCCACGCGGACAGGGGCCACTGAAGCTTTCTTT. Translated: CATRTGATEAFF. The chain employs TRBV12-3 or TRBV12-4 and TRBJ1-1; TRBD1 aligns across 9 bases. The ends lost 10 bases at V and 4 bases at J; junction bases unmatched: 4. This CDR3 comprises 12 residues.

Comments on this clone: The junction does not match germline at one end; this may be a read error. J is TRBJ1-5 and V is TRBV28; the D is unclear. CDR1 is MDHEN and CDR2 is SYDVKM in the germline V gene. CDR3 length: 14 residues. The CDR3 region is CASCFAGSNQPQHF. The CDR3 nucleotides are TGTGCCAGCTGTTTCGCGGGGAGCAATCAGCCCCAGCATTTT.

The chain uses TRBV19 and TRBJ2-6; 9 nucleotides line up with TRBD1. After removal of 4 bases from V and 4 bases from J, the junction contained 11 bases not matched to a gene. The CDR3 totals 18 residues. Per the germline V gene, CDR1 is LNHDA and CDR2 is SQIVND (reference sequence). The CDR3 loop is CASSTGTGYILGANVLTF. Here the CDR3 DNA reads TGTGCCAGTAGTACCGGGACAGGGTATATCTTGGGGGCCAACGTCCTGACTTTC.

This clone occurred once. The chain couples TRBV6-5 to TRBJ1-6; 8 bases are a match to TRBD1. V lost 11 bases, J lost 7 bases, and 4 bases stayed unmatched. The V gene's germline CDR1 is MNHEY and CDR2 SVGAGI. This CDR3 has 12 residues. The CDR3 is CAGRTGNSPLHF. The CDR3 DNA reads as TGTGCCGGGAGGACAGGGAATTCACCCCTCCACTTT.

The chain recombines TRBV28 with TRBJ2-7; tentatively, D is TRBD2 (5 bases). The V gene's germline CDR1 is MDHEN and CDR2 SYDVKM. V was clipped by 3 bases and J by 3 bases, with 9 bases between them. The CDR3 has 13 residues. The CDR3 DNA follows: TGTGCCAGCAGTTTGAGGGTCAGCTACGAGCAGTACTTC. Translated, it gives CASSLRVSYEQYF.

This chain connects TRBV28 to TRBJ1-2; 7 bases fit TRBD1. The CDR3 is 12 residues long. From germline, CDR1 is MDHEN and CDR2 SYDVKM. J gave up 4 bases and V 9 bases, and 5 bases lay outside the gene matches. CDR3 in amino acids: CASKGQVYGYTF. The CDR3 nucleotides are TGTGCCAGTAAAGGACAGGTCTATGGCTACACCTTC.

The chain joins TRBV3-1 (or the pseudogene TRBV3-2) to TRBJ2-1; 9 bases fit TRBD2. CDR3 length: 18 residues. Germline V gene lookup returns CDR1 LGHDT and CDR2 YNNKEL (reference sequence). J lost 5 bases, V lost 3 bases, and 14 bases had no gene match. The CDR3 here is CASSQPLGAGGVHNEQFF. The CDR3 bases are TGTGCCAGCAGCCAGCCTTTGGGAGCGGGGGGCGTCCACAATGAGCAGTTCTTC.

V and J are TRBV5-1 and TRBJ1-2; D call uncertain. CDR1 and CDR2 from the germline V gene are SGHRS and YFSETQ. V was clipped by 0 bases and J by 3 bases, with 12 bases between them. This CDR3 spans 15 amino acids. CDR3 in amino acids: CASSLVAAGDYGYTF. The CDR3 region has the DNA TGCGCCAGCAGCTTGGTTGCAGCCGGGGACTATGGCTACACCTTC.

This chain connects TRBV19 to TRBJ2-7, with TRBD1 identical over 11 bases. The ends lost 1 base at V and 0 bases at J; junction bases unmatched: 8. Germline V gene data show CDR1 as LNHDA and CDR2 as SQIVND (reference sequence). The CDR3 runs to 18 residues. This CDR3 reads CASSIVSPGTGGSYEQYF. The CDR3 DNA sequence: TGTGCCAGTAGTATAGTAAGCCCCGGGACAGGGGGCTCCTACGAGCAGTACTTC.

The V gene is TRBV11-1, the J gene TRBJ2-7; 7 nucleotides match TRBD1. Germline V gene lookup returns CDR1 SGHAT and CDR2 FQDESV (reference sequence). The CDR3 covers 16 residues. Germline trimming cut 5 bases from V and 2 bases from J; bases unmatched to any gene: 12. The DNA for the CDR3 is TGTGCCAGCAGCGGCCCCACCGGGACAGTCGCCTACGAGCAGTACTTC. Translated, it gives CASSGPTGTVAYEQYF. The full variable domain, in which reference TRBV11-1 and TRBJ2-7 provide the parts outside the CDR3, is EAEVAQSPRYKITEKSQAVAFWCDPISGHATLYWYRQILGQGPELLVQFQDESVVDDSQLPKDRFSAERLKGVDSTLKIQPAELGDSAMYLCASSGPTGTVAYEQYFGPGTRLTVT.

V is TRBV5-8 and J is TRBJ1-4, with D tentatively TRBD1 (6 bases). With 2 bases removed from V and 9 bases from J, the gap between germline ends came to 8 bases. Germline V gives CDR1 SGHTS, CDR2 YDEGEE. CDR3 size: 12 residues. CDR3 DNA sequence: TGTGCCAGCAGCTTCCGGGACAAAAAACTGTTTTTT. Translating gives CASSFRDKKLFF.

The chain is built from TRBV10-3 and TRBJ1-1; D possibly corresponds to TRBD1 (6 bases). CDR3 length equals 14 residues. Germline-derived CDR1 and CDR2 are ENHRY and SYGVKD. The V end lost 2 bases, the J end lost 3 bases, and 10 bases lay between the germline ends. This CDR3 reads CAISERGGDTEAFF. The CDR3 DNA reads TGTGCCATCAGTGAGAGGGGGGGGGACACTGAAGCTTTCTTT.

V and J are TRBV7-8 and TRBJ2-7, with 8 bases aligning to TRBD1. V was pared by 7 bases and J by 5 bases, with 10 bases of the junction left unmatched. In germline, CDR1 is SGHVS, CDR2 FQNEAQ. The CDR3 contains 14 residues. In DNA, the CDR3 is TGTGCCAGCACCCCACAGGGGGTTCTCCACGAGCAGTACTTC. It encodes CASTPQGVLHEQYF.

The chain has TRBV30 and TRBJ1-6; TRBD1 agrees at 7 bases. Per the germline V gene, CDR1 is GTSNPN and CDR2 is SVGIG (reference sequence). V lost 8 bases to trimming and J lost 7 bases; unmatched junction nucleotides: 11. The CDR3 runs 14 residues. This CDR3 is CAGIATGRNSPLHF. The CDR3 DNA sequence: TGTGCCGGAATCGCGACAGGGAGGAATTCACCCCTCCACTTT.

V is TRBV11-2 and J is TRBJ1-2; unclear D gene. Germline-derived CDR1 and CDR2 are SGHAT and FQNNGV. The V and J ends lost 1 base and 4 bases respectively, with 4 bases between them. The CDR3 contains 12 residues. The CDR3 DNA reads as TGTGCCAGCAGCTTAGGTCGCTATGGCTACACCTTC. Its translation: CASSLGRYGYTF.

The DNA for the CDR3 is TGTGCCAGTACTCGGGGGGGAGCTGGAAACACCATATATTTT. Amino acids: CASTRGGAGNTIYF. The gene calls are TRBV19 and TRBJ1-3, with D perhaps TRBD1 (5 bases). Germline loops: CDR1 LNHDA, CDR2 SQIVND (reference sequence). The CDR3 has 14 amino acids. Trimming took off 7 bases at V and 2 bases at J, with 12 bases between the two ends.

This clone was counted a few times. The V gene is TRBV15, the J gene TRBJ2-7; D remains ambiguous. The V gene lost 0 bases and the J gene lost 7 bases, with 13 bases spanning the gap. The germline gives CDR1 LNHNV, CDR2 YYDKDF (reference sequence). CDR3 length: 14 residues. This CDR3 is CATSRDREVGEQYF. For the CDR3, the DNA is TGTGCCACCAGCAGAGATCGCGAGGTTGGAGAGCAGTACTTC.

The CDR3 loop is CASSLSPGGRNEQYF. For the CDR3, the DNA is TGCGCCAGCAGCTTATCACCGGGGGGACGGAACGAGCAGTACTTC. The chain employs TRBV5-1 and TRBJ2-7, with TRBD2 matching 7 bases. Trimming at V came to 2 bases and at J to 5 bases, leaving 10 bases not matched to a gene. Germline V gene data show CDR1 as SGHRS and CDR2 as YFSETQ. This CDR3 region has 15 residues.